Presented here are 21 T cell receptor beta chains from one specimen sequenced in a study of blood T cell repertoires in COVID-19. TCRdb keeps only in-frame clones here, not all; method: immunoSEQ multiplex PCR. The top ten hold less than 2% of the sample, which has about 410,000 clones, 89% seen once. Sequenced sample: peripheral blood. These receptors were collected from a woman aged 40 to 49 with COVID-19, enrolled during active disease.

The gene calls are TRBV19 and TRBJ1-4, with D perhaps TRBD1 (6 bases). Looked up from germline, CDR1 is LNHDA and CDR2 is SQIVND (reference sequence). The V and J ends lost 3 bases and 10 bases respectively, with 15 bases between them. There are 14 residues in the CDR3. CDR3 residues: CASSIMGAEGKLFF. The CDR3 nucleotides are TGTGCCAGTAGTATCATGGGGGCGGAAGGAAAACTGTTTTTT.

J is TRBJ1-2 and V is TRBV28, with 10 bases matching TRBD1. The CDR3 has 15 residues. Germline CDR1 MDHEN, CDR2 SYDVKM. The J segment lost 6 bases and the V segment lost 7 bases, leaving 11 bases of the junction unmatched. The CDR3 sequence is CASIQLTGGRDGYTF. The CDR3 DNA follows: TGTGCCAGCATCCAACTGACAGGGGGCCGGGATGGCTACACCTTC.

This chain links TRBV4-3 with TRBJ1-5; D gene uncertain. There are 16 residues in the CDR3. V was shortened by 4 bases and J by 9 bases, with 22 bases between the two germline ends. Looked up from germline, CDR1 is LGHNA and CDR2 is YSLEER. The CDR3 sequence: CASSPPRGGPPSPQHF. The CDR3 nucleotides read TGCGCCAGCAGCCCCCCCAGAGGAGGTCCCCCATCGCCCCAGCATTTT.

The V call is TRBV28, the J call TRBJ1-4, with 7 bases lining up with TRBD1. This CDR3 has 16 residues. V shed 5 bases and J 0 bases; nucleotides not matched to a gene: 6. CDR1 and CDR2 (germline): MDHEN, SYDVKM. The DNA for the CDR3 is TGTGCCAGCAGTATGACAGGGACCGCAACTAATGAAAAACTGTTTTTT. It encodes CASSMTGTATNEKLFF.

This clone has a single count. This chain links TRBV5-4 with TRBJ2-7; 8 nucleotides line up with TRBD1. V shed 4 bases and J 0 bases; nucleotides not matched to a gene: 9. CDR1 and CDR2 (germline): SGHNT, YYREEE (reference sequence). This CDR3 contains 16 residues. CDR3 in DNA: TGTGCCAGCAGCCCCGGACAGGGTCGGGGCTCCTACGAGCAGTACTTC. Its protein is CASSPGQGRGSYEQYF.

This clone appeared a few times. The chain carries TRBV6-6 and TRBJ1-2, with 7 positions matching TRBD1. Germline V lookup: CDR1 MNHNY, CDR2 SVGAGI (reference sequence). V was pared by 7 bases and J by 5 bases, with 10 bases of the junction left unmatched. This CDR3 comprises 14 residues. DNA of the CDR3: TGTGCCAGCAACTCCAGGGGGAGGCGTTATGGCTACACCTTC. It specifies CASNSRGRRYGYTF.

The J gene is TRBJ2-1, the V gene TRBV7-9; 8 nucleotides agree with TRBD1. Trimming at V came to 4 bases and at J to 4 bases, leaving 6 bases not matched to a gene. The V gene's germline CDR1 is SEHNR and CDR2 FQNEAQ (reference sequence). This CDR3 comprises 15 residues. CDR3 in amino acids: CASSSPGQAYNEQFF. The CDR3 bases are TGTGCCAGCAGCTCCCCGGGACAGGCGTACAATGAGCAGTTCTTC. Complete variable domain (other parts from reference TRBV7-9 and TRBJ2-1): DTGVSQNPRHKITKRGQNVTFRCDPISEHNRLYWYRQTLGQGPEFLTYFQNEAQLEKSRLLSDRFSAERPKGSFSTLEIQRTEQGDSAMYLCASSSPGQAYNEQFFGPGTRLTVL.

This chain links TRBV4-3 with TRBJ2-5, with 10 bases fitting TRBD1. Germline V gene data show CDR1 as LGHNA and CDR2 as YSLEER. CDR3 length: 16 amino acids. V lost 3 bases and J lost 4; bases outside the gene matches: 8. CDR3 DNA sequence: TGCGCCAGCAGCCAGGGCCGGACAGGGGGAGCAGAGACCCAGTACTTC. Encoded protein: CASSQGRTGGAETQYF.

The chain has TRBV6-1 and TRBJ1-6, with D perhaps matching TRBD1 (5 bases). Germline-derived CDR1 and CDR2 are MNHNS and SASEGT. With 3 bases removed from V and 4 bases from J, the gap between germline ends came to 10 bases. The CDR3 totals 15 residues. CDR3: CASSDSTEYNSPLHF. CDR3 nucleotides: TGTGCCAGCAGTGATTCGACAGAATATAATTCACCCCTCCACTTT.

The genes are TRBV11-3 and TRBJ2-1; TRBD1 matches 8 bases. V shed 4 bases and J 9 bases; nucleotides not matched to a gene: 8. This CDR3 comprises 14 residues. Germline V lookup: CDR1 SGHNT, CDR2 YENEEA. CDR3 residues: CASSSGQAAGEQFF. The CDR3 bases are TGTGCCAGCAGCTCGGGACAGGCGGCGGGTGAGCAGTTCTTC.

A word on this clone: A junction boundary mismatches the germline segment, possibly from a read error. The V and J genes are TRBV3-1 (or the pseudogene TRBV3-2) and TRBJ2-1; 8 positions match TRBD2. The length of the CDR3 is 12 residues. Germline values: CDR1 LGHDT, CDR2 YNNKEL (reference sequence). The CDR3: CASSQVRGRGVF. CDR3 DNA: TGTGCCAGCAGCCAAGTTCGGGGGCGGGGGGTCTTC.

This sequence joins TRBV7-2 and TRBJ1-2, with a possible D match to TRBD1 (6 bases). Germline-derived CDR1 and CDR2 are SGHTA and FQGNSA. The CDR3 is 14 residues long. V shed 5 bases and J shed 4 bases, with 14 bases lying between them. In DNA, the CDR3 is TGTGCCAGCAGCCCAACCAGGGGAGTCTATGGCTACACCTTC. It specifies CASSPTRGVYGYTF.

Points on this clone: The DNA is omitted, as the CDR3 cannot be located on it reliably, and the CDR3 follows TCRdb's listing. The V call is TRBV28, the J call TRBJ1-2; the table calls TRBD1, which could not be checked here. Germline CDR1 MDHEN, CDR2 SYDVKM. The CDR3 is made up of 16 amino acids, end residues included. The CDR3 loop reads CASSFLAGGLDYGYTF.

The chain employs TRBV10-3 and TRBJ1-2; no clear D gene. The CDR3 is 12 amino acids. The V gene lost 0 bases and the J gene lost 6 bases, with 5 bases spanning the gap. Germline V CDR1 and CDR2: ENHRY, SYGVKD. The CDR3 protein is CAISESRDGYTF. The CDR3 DNA reads as TGTGCCATCAGTGAGTCGAGGGATGGCTACACCTTC.

V and J are TRBV10-3 and TRBJ1-1; perhaps TRBD1 as D (5 bases). The V gene lost 6 bases and the J gene lost 1 base, with 12 bases spanning the gap. The CDR3 totals 14 residues. Germline loops: CDR1 ENHRY, CDR2 SYGVKD. CDR3 residues: CAIRRQTRNTEAFF. CDR3 bases: TGTGCCATCAGGAGACAGACCCGGAACACTGAAGCTTTCTTT.

This clone was detected once. The chain links TRBV29-1 to TRBJ2-3; possible D gene TRBD1, 6 bases. The CDR3 has 12 residues. The V gene lost 8 bases and the J gene lost 4 bases, with 13 bases spanning the gap. Per germline, CDR1 SQVTM and CDR2 ANQGSEA. CDR3 bases: TGCAGCTTCACACAGGGTCCAGATACGCAGTATTTT. Its translation: CSFTQGPDTQYF.

The chain employs TRBV28 and TRBJ1-2, with 11 bases fitting TRBD1. The V and J ends lost 3 bases and 8 bases, in that order; junction bases with no gene match: 8. In germline, CDR1 is MDHEN, CDR2 SYDVKM. The CDR3 covers 15 residues. CDR3 bases: TGTGCCAGCAGTTTTTCCGGACAGGGGGCTGAAGGCTACACCTTC. Residues: CASSFSGQGAEGYTF.

The chain recombines TRBV5-6 with TRBJ1-2, with 7 bases that match TRBD1. The CDR3 runs 16 residues. Germline CDR1 is SGHDT and CDR2 is YYEEEE. The trim removed 4 bases at V and 1 base at J, leaving 10 bases unmatched. The CDR3 bases are TGTGCCAGCAGCCCGGATGGGACAGATTTTAACTATGGCTACACCTTC. Its translation: CASSPDGTDFNYGYTF.

This sequence joins TRBV7-9 and TRBJ1-1, with 8 bases that match TRBD1. V gave up 0 bases and J gave up 3 bases; unmatched junction bases: 9. CDR1 is SEHNR, CDR2 FQNEAQ, per germline (reference sequence). This CDR3 region has 17 residues. The CDR3 protein is CASSLAPGGVGDTEAFF. CDR3 sequence (DNA): TGTGCCAGCAGCTTAGCCCCAGGGGGCGTTGGGGACACTGAAGCTTTCTTT.

The CDR3 bases are TGTGCCAGCAGCGTAGGGTCACTATTGTCAGGGATTAGGGAGACCCAGTACTTC. This translates into CASSVGSLLSGIRETQYF. The rearrangement uses TRBV9 and TRBJ2-5, with a tentative D call TRBD1 (5 bases). V gave up 0 bases and J gave up 5 bases, with 23 bases separating them. This CDR3 spans 18 amino acids. Per germline, CDR1 SGDLS and CDR2 YYNGEE.

This chain uses TRBV19 with TRBJ1-5, with D possibly matching TRBD1 (6 bases). Germline V gene lookup returns CDR1 LNHDA and CDR2 SQIVND (reference sequence). The V gene lost 9 bases and the J gene lost 6 bases, with 18 bases spanning the gap. CDR3 length equals 14 residues. CDR3 in DNA: TGTGCCAGCAATACAGGGCTGAGGGGTCAGCCCCAGCATTTT. Amino acid sequence: CASNTGLRGQPQHF.